This T cell receptor beta chain was retrieved from a study of blood T cell repertoires in COVID-19. Study-wide context: There were acute and convalescent COVID-19 samples, and they came from the United States, Italy and Spain. T cells, B-cell-depleted T cells, or PBMCs provided the cDNA or gDNA that served as material.

Original processing methods: Amplification from reference gene primers served as the basis for estimated nucleated cell counts. Data came from immunoSEQ multiplex PCR; TCRdb stores just in-frame clones and leaves some out. V and J calls and clone size are given by that table; D and trimming were obtained from the DNA. The sample records 110,000 or so clones, roughly 76% being singletons. The ends were cut back, 4 bases at V and 3 bases at J, with 7 bases in the middle. The CDR3 has 13 residues. The germline V gene encodes CDR1 SGHTA and CDR2 FQGNSA. The clonotype originates from a woman in her seventies with acute or convalescent COVID-19. The chain carries TRBV7-2 and TRBJ2-1; D possibly corresponds to TRBD2 (5 bases). The specimen sequenced was peripheral blood. CDR3 in amino acids: CASSSTSYNEQFF. CDR3 nucleotides: TGTGCCAGCAGCTCTACTAGCTACAATGAGCAGTTCTTC.